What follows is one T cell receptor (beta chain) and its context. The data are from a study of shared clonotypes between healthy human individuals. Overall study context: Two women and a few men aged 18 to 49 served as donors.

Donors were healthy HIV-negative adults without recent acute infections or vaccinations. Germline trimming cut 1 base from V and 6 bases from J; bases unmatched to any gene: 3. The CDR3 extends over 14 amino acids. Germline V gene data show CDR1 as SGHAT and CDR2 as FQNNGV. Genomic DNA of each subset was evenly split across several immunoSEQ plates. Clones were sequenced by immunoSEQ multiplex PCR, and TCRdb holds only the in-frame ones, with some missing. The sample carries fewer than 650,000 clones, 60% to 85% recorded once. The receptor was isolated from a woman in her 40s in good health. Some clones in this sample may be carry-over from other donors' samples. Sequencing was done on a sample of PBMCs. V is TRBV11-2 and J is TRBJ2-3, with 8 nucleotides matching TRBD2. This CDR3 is CASSLGVAGDTQYF. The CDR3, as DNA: TGTGCCAGCAGCTTAGGGGTAGCGGGGGATACGCAGTATTTT.